This T cell receptor (beta chain) is from a study of glioma-infiltrating T cells. Whole-study context: Before surgery, glioma patients received dexamethasone for at most six days.

Amplification of TCR alpha and beta CDR3 regions from RNA used iRepertoire nested multiplex PCR. TCRdb independently ran MiXCR on the multiplex PCR reads; one entry per CDR3 protein. Altogether about 380,000 distinct CDR3 sequences are present, roughly 41% being singletons, with the ten largest covering 9.5% to 15%. This clonotype showed up just a few times. CDR1 is MNHEY and CDR2 is SVGEGT in the germline V gene. The CDR3 is 14 residues long. The V segment lost 7 bases and the J segment 6 bases; nucleotides outside the gene matches: 7. This receptor was obtained from a human donor with low-grade glioma or glioblastoma, undergoing nonglioma brain surgery, or in good health (not recorded which). The sequencing input was glioma tissue, nonneoplastic brain tissue, or PBMCs (not recorded which). The chain joins TRBV6-2 or TRBV6-3 to TRBJ2-1; TRBD2 agrees at 9 bases. The CDR3, as DNA: TGTGCCAGCACCCTCGGGACTAGCAGCAATGAGCAGTTCTTC. It specifies CASTLGTSSNEQFF.